The 10 T cell receptor beta chains reported below all come from one sample, sequenced in a study of OX40 agonist ivuxolimab in advanced cancers. Measured with immunoSEQ multiplex PCR; TCRdb has only the in-frame clones, and not every one. The data contain some 9,500 clones, more than 80% of them seen just once; the ten biggest clones take up about 13%. Specimen: CD4+ or CD8+ T cells sorted from blood, collected in a trial of the OX40 agonist ivuxolimab. Receptor source: an adult with an advanced solid tumor such as melanoma, head and neck, liver or kidney cancer.

The rearrangement joins TRBV19 to TRBJ1-4; D remains ambiguous. V gave up 0 bases and J gave up 8 bases, with 7 bases separating them. Germline-derived CDR1 and CDR2 are LNHDA and SQIVND (reference sequence). This CDR3 is 13 amino acids long. The CDR3 DNA reads TGTGCCAGTAGTATAGAAGTGGCAGAAAAACTGTTTTTT. Protein: CASSIEVAEKLFF.

The chain has TRBV10-3 and TRBJ1-3; D gene unclear. The V gene's germline CDR1 is ENHRY and CDR2 SYGVKD. V gave up 8 bases and J gave up 8 bases, with 7 bases separating them. The CDR3 runs to 10 residues. CDR3 sequence (DNA): TGTGCCATCGGAGGTGACACCATATATTTT. It yields the protein CAIGGDTIYF.

This chain joins TRBV28 and TRBJ2-5; tentative D call: TRBD1 (6 bases). The ends were cut back, 3 bases at V and 5 bases at J, with 16 bases in the middle. The CDR3 is 15 residues long. CDR1 and CDR2 (germline): MDHEN, SYDVKM. The CDR3 region is CASSFPQGIRETQYF. CDR3 sequence (DNA): TGTGCCAGCAGTTTCCCACAGGGAATACGGGAGACCCAGTACTTC.

The chain uses TRBV19 and TRBJ1-5; 8 nucleotides match TRBD1. V was clipped by 3 bases and J by 7 bases; unmatched bases: 8. There are 15 residues in the CDR3. Germline CDR1 and CDR2: LNHDA and SQIVND (reference sequence). CDR3 in DNA: TGTGCCAGTAGTATGGTCCGGACAGGGCGGCAGCCCCAGCATTTT. Translating it yields CASSMVRTGRQPQHF.

The chain has TRBV11-2 and TRBJ1-2, with 11 positions matching TRBD1. Germline V gene sequence: CDR1 SGHAT, CDR2 FQNNGV. This CDR3 has 17 amino acids. V dropped 2 bases and J dropped 7; count of bases not matched to a gene: 12. In nucleotides, the CDR3 is TGTGCCAGCAGCTTAACCGGGACAGGGGGGGAAGTGCGTGGCTACACCTTC. It encodes CASSLTGTGGEVRGYTF.

The rearrangement joins TRBV30 to TRBJ2-1, with TRBD2 as a possible D gene (6 bases). The CDR3 consists of 15 residues. CDR1 is GTSNPN and CDR2 is SVGIG in the germline V gene (reference sequence). Trimming stripped 5 bases from V and 3 bases from J, with 17 bases between. This CDR3 is CAWARDSSLYNEQFF. The CDR3 DNA follows: TGTGCCTGGGCTCGGGACTCCAGCCTCTACAATGAGCAGTTCTTC.

This chain connects TRBV7-9 to TRBJ2-7; 11 bases agree with TRBD2. Germline V gene data show CDR1 as SEHNR and CDR2 as FQNEAQ (reference sequence). V gave up 4 bases and J gave up 9 bases; unmatched junction bases: 2. The CDR3 is 12 amino acids. This chain's CDR3 is CASSSGLAGQYF. The DNA of the CDR3 is TGTGCCAGCAGCTCCGGACTAGCGGGGCAGTACTTC.

The V call is TRBV7-9, the J call TRBJ1-1; D gene ambiguous. V lost 1 base and J lost 5, with 2 bases in between. CDR3 length equals 11 residues. The V gene's germline CDR1 is SEHNR and CDR2 FQNEAQ (reference sequence). CDR3 residues: CASSLGTEAFF. As DNA, the CDR3 is TGTGCCAGCAGCTTAGGTACTGAAGCTTTCTTT.

The chain uses TRBV2 and TRBJ2-7; D not resolved. The CDR3 loop spans 12 amino acids. Germline-derived CDR1 and CDR2 are SNHLY and FYNNEI. V dropped 5 bases and J dropped 0 bases, with 5 bases sitting between them. The CDR3 protein is CASSSVSYEQYF. CDR3 bases: TGTGCCAGCAGTTCGGTCTCCTACGAGCAGTACTTC.

The chain combines TRBV11-2 with TRBJ2-7; D remains unclear. This CDR3 spans 14 amino acids. V was clipped by 5 bases and J by 3 bases, with 14 bases between them. Germline loops: CDR1 SGHAT, CDR2 FQNNGV. The CDR3 region is CASSPLRWSYEQYF. In DNA form, the CDR3 reads TGTGCCAGCAGCCCACTTAGGTGGAGCTACGAGCAGTACTTC.